The clone carrying this T cell receptor beta chain was picked up a small number of times. Its antigen is unidentified. Germline V gene sequence: CDR1 SGHTA, CDR2 FQGNSA. CDR3 length: 16 residues. Trimming took off 5 bases at V and 5 bases at J, with 21 bases between the two ends. TCRdb analysed the RT-PCR reads with MiXCR anew, one entry per CDR3 protein. Of about 830,000 distinct CDR3 sequences in the sample, approximately 18% were seen once. The sample is drawn from a study of response to subunit inactivated influenza vaccine. Study observations and caveats: The authors suggested that every seasonal influenza vaccination recruits few new T cells.

Sample: PBMCs from blood, taken roughly 5 days after vaccination. The chain recombines TRBV7-2 with TRBJ2-5; possibly TRBD2 for D (7 bases). This TCR was recovered from a man aged 50-60 years who received an inactivated influenza vaccine. The CDR3 spells CASSRTGGRKGETQYF. The DNA for the CDR3 is TGTGCCAGCAGCCGCACGGGGGGCCGGAAAGGGGAGACCCAGTACTTC.